This T cell receptor (beta chain) was profiled in a study of human T cells and chemical hapten exposure. Extraction of total RNA was performed on unfractionated whole blood. The sample holds many counts of this clonotype. TCRdb reanalysed the 5' RACE reads using MiXCR and keeps one entry per CDR3 protein. The sample carries about 140,000 distinct CDR3 sequences, approximately 4% recorded once. The V end was cut by 0 bases, the J end by 0 bases, with 7 bases between. The germline V gene encodes CDR1 LNHNV and CDR2 YYDKDF (reference sequence). There are 15 residues in the CDR3. The clonotype was recovered from a female donor in good health. V is TRBV15 and J is TRBJ2-3; D unclear. The CDR3 here is CATSRDRLSTDTQYF. The CDR3 nucleotides are TGTGCCACCAGCAGAGATCGACTGAGCACAGATACGCAGTATTTT.